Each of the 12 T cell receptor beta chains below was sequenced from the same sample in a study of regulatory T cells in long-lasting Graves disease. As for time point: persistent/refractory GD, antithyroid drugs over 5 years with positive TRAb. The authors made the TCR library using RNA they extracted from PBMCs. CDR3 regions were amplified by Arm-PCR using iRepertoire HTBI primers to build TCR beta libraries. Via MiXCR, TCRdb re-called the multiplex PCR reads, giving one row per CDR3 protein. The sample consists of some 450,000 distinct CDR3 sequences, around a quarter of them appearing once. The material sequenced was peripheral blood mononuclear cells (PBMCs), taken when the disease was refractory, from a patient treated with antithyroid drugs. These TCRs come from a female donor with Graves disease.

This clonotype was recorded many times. Written as DNA, the CDR3 is TGTGCCAGCAGTCCCTCTAATCGGCTAGCGGGAGTGGAGACCCAGTACTTC. It encodes CASSPSNRLAGVETQYF. This sequence joins TRBV28 and TRBJ2-5; TRBD2 agrees at 10 bases. Germline values: CDR1 MDHEN, CDR2 SYDVKM. This CDR3 is 17 amino acids long. The trim removed 5 bases at V and 5 bases at J, leaving 14 bases unmatched.

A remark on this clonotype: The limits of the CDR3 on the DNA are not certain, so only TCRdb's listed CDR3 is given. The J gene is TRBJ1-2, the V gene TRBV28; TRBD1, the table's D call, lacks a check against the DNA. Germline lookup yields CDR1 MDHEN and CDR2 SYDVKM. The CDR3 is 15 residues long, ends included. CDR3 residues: CASSLLTGFNYGCTF.

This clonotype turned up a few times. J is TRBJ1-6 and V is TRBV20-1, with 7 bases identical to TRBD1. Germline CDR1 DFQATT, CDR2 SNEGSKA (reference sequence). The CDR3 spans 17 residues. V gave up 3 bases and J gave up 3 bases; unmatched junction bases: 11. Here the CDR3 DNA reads TGCAGTGCTAGGAATCCTCGCGGGACAGACTATAATTCACCCCTCCACTTT. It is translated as CSARNPRGTDYNSPLHF.

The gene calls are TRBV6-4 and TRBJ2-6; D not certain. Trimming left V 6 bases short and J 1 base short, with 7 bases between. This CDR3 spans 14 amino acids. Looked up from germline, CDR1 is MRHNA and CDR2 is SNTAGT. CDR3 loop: CASRMSSGANVLTF. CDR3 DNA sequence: TGTGCCAGCAGAATGTCATCTGGGGCCAACGTCCTGACTTTC.

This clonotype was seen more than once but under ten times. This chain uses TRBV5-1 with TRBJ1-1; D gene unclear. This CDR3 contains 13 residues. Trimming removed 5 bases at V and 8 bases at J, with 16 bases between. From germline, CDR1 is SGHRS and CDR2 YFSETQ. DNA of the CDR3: TGCGCCAGCAGATTAATGAGGGAGTACGAAGCTTTCTTT. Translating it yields CASRLMREYEAFF.

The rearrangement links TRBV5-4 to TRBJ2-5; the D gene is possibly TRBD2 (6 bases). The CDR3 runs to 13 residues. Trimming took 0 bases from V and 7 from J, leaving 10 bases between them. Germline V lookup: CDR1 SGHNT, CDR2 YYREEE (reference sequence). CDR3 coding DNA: TGTGCCAGCAGCTTGGAGGGACTGGGGACCCAGTACTTC. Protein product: CASSLEGLGTQYF.

The CDR3 nucleotides read TGTGCCAGCCGTCCTGTTGGGTTCTCCTACGAGCAGTACTTC. Protein sequence: CASRPVGFSYEQYF. The chain recombines TRBV7-2 with TRBJ2-7; no definite D call. Trimming pared 8 bases from V and 0 bases from J, leaving 14 bases between. Germline V CDR1 and CDR2: SGHTA, FQGNSA. CDR3 length: 14 residues.

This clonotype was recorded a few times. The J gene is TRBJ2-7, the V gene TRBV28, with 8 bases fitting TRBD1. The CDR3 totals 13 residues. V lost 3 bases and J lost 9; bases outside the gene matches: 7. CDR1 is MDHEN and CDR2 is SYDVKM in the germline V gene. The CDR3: CASSFGQGKGQYF. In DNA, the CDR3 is TGTGCCAGCAGTTTCGGACAGGGAAAAGGGCAGTACTTC.

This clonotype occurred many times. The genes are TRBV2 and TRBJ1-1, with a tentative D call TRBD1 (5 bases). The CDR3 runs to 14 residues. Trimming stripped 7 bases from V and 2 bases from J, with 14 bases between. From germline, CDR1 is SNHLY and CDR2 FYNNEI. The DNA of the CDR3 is TGTGCCAGCACCGACGGGGCCCGTAACACTGAAGCTTTCTTT. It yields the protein CASTDGARNTEAFF.

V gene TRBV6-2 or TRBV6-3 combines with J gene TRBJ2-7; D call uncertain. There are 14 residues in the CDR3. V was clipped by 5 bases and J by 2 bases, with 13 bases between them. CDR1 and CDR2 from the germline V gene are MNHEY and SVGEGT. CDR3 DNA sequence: TGTGCCAGCAGTCCAACCCTACCGACCTACGAGCAGTACTTC. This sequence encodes CASSPTLPTYEQYF.

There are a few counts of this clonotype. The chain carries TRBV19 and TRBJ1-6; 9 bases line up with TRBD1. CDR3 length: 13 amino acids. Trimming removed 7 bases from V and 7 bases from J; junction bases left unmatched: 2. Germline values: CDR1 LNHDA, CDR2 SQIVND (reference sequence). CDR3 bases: TGTGCCAGTAAAGGACAGGGGAATTCACCCCTCCACTTT. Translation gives CASKGQGNSPLHF.

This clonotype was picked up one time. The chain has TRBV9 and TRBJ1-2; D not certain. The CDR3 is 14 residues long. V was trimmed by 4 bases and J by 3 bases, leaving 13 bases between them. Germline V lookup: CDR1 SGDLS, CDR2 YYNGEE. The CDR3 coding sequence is TGTGCCAGCAGCCCCCGCCGGGCCGACTATGGCTACACCTTC. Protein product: CASSPRRADYGYTF.